The rows below give T cell receptor beta chains drawn from one sample of a study of T cell responses to AZD1222 COVID-19 vaccine. The table came from immunoSEQ multiplex PCR; TCRdb's copy has only in-frame clones and leaves some out. The table lists some 140,000 clones, roughly nine tenths of them singletons. Here the sequenced sample was peripheral blood, taken on day 0 of AZD1222 vaccination. These receptors all stem from an adult in good health. Both conserved end residues are part of each CDR3. The order of the fields is J gene, clone size, D gene, V gene, CDR3 DNA, CDR3 protein. A D gene is named only where the DNA matches it firmly. Size values are once, few and many counts, or a class for expanded clones, and some rows have none.

J: TRBJ2-2
size: -
D: TRBD2
V: TRBV19
DNA: TGTGCCAGTCAATGGACTAGCCCCGGGGAGCTGTTTTTT
CDR3: CASQWTSPGELFF

J: TRBJ2-1
size: -
D: TRBD2
V: TRBV5-4
DNA: TGTGCCAGCAGCTCGAGGCGTCTGGGGGGGATTGGCTACAATGAGCAGTTCTTC
CDR3: CASSSRRLGGIGYNEQFF

J: TRBJ2-1
size: -
D: -
V: TRBV5-6
DNA: TGTGCCAGCAGCTTGTCCAGGGCTAATGAGCAGTTCTTC
CDR3: CASSLSRANEQFF

J: TRBJ1-1
size: -
D: -
V: TRBV28
DNA: TGTGCCAGCAGTTTAGGGAACACTGAAACTTTCTTT
CDR3: CASSLGNTETFF

J: TRBJ2-1
size: few
D: -
V: TRBV3-1/TRBV3-2
DNA: TGTGCCAGCAGCCCGAAGGTGGAGACAGGAGTTTGGTTCTTC
CDR3: CASSPKVETGVWFF

J: TRBJ1-4
size: -
D: -
V: TRBV5-1
DNA: TGCGCCAGCAGCTTTTCCGCAGGCAATGAAAAACTGTTTTTT
CDR3: CASSFSAGNEKLFF

J: TRBJ2-6
size: -
D: -
V: TRBV11-2
DNA: TGTGCCAGCAGCTTATGGATTGGCGCGGGGGCCAACGTCCTGACTTTC
CDR3: CASSLWIGAGANVLTF

J: TRBJ2-7
size: -
D: TRBD1
V: TRBV6-2/TRBV6-3
DNA: TGTGCCAGCAGTTACTCGACGGACAGGGGCGCCCTAGGTTTCCACGAGCAGTACTTC
CDR3: CASSYSTDRGALGFHEQYF

J: TRBJ1-1
size: -
D: -
V: TRBV7-2
DNA: TGTGCCAGCAGCTTAGGGGCCAGGACTGAAGCTTTCTTT
CDR3: CASSLGARTEAFF

J: TRBJ1-3
size: once
D: -
V: TRBV6-2/TRBV6-3
DNA: TGTGCCAGCAGCAGGGGATCCGGAAACACCATATATTTT
CDR3: CASSRGSGNTIYF

J: TRBJ2-1
size: -
D: TRBD2
V: TRBV7-9
DNA: TGTGCCAGCAGCTTAGCAAACAACCGACCCGGGACTAGTATCCATGAGCAGTTCTTC
CDR3: CASSLANNRPGTSIHEQFF

J: TRBJ1-1
size: -
D: -
V: TRBV28
DNA: TGTGCCAGCAGTTCCTGGGGTGGAACTGAAGCTTTCTTT
CDR3: CASSSWGGTEAFF

J: TRBJ2-7
size: -
D: -
V: TRBV19
DNA: TGTGCCAGTAGTATCCGGGTAGACTACGAGCAGTACTTC
CDR3: CASSIRVDYEQYF

J: TRBJ1-5
size: -
D: TRBD1
V: TRBV19
DNA: TGTGCCAGTAGTATCGCTCCGGGACAGGTTGGTGCGCCCCAGCATTTT
CDR3: CASSIAPGQVGAPQHF

J: TRBJ2-3
size: -
D: TRBD1
V: TRBV9
DNA: TGTGCCAGCAGCGGACTACAGGGGGGAGATACGCAGTATTTT
CDR3: CASSGLQGGDTQYF

J: TRBJ1-1
size: -
D: TRBD1
V: TRBV5-6
DNA: TGTGCCAGCAGCCCGACAGGGCTCTCTGAAGCTTTCTTT
CDR3: CASSPTGLSEAFF

J: TRBJ1-1
size: -
D: -
V: TRBV5-1
DNA: TGCGCCAGCAGCTTGGGGATCGTAAGGGAGGACACTGAAGCTTTCTTT
CDR3: CASSLGIVREDTEAFF

J: TRBJ2-3
size: -
D: TRBD2
V: TRBV27
DNA: TGTGCCAGCAGTTTAAGGTGGCGGGAGGGGGCAGATACGCAGTATTTT
CDR3: CASSLRWREGADTQYF

J: TRBJ1-2
size: -
D: -
V: TRBV5-1
DNA: TGCGCCAGCAGCTTGGACGGGGCCGGGAACTATGGCTACACCTTC
CDR3: CASSLDGAGNYGYTF

J: TRBJ2-7
size: -
D: TRBD1
V: TRBV9
DNA: TGTGCCAGCAGCGACCTACAGGGGGTCCTCGGCGAGCAGTACTTC
CDR3: CASSDLQGVLGEQYF

J: TRBJ2-5
size: -
D: TRBD1
V: TRBV7-7
DNA: TGTGCCAGCAGCATTCTACCGGGACAGGGGCCGGAGACCCAGTACTTC
CDR3: CASSILPGQGPETQYF

J: TRBJ2-7
size: -
D: TRBD2
V: TRBV28
DNA: TGTGCCAGCACCTCGGGGACTAGCGGGAGTTTTGATGGGCCCTACGAGCAGTACTTC
CDR3: CASTSGTSGSFDGPYEQYF

J: TRBJ1-2
size: -
D: -
V: TRBV28
DNA: TGTGCCAATTCCCGAGGTACCAACTATGGCTACACCTTC
CDR3: CANSRGTNYGYTF

J: TRBJ2-5
size: -
D: -
V: TRBV24-1
DNA: TGTGCCACCAGTGATGTTTGGGGTCGGCCCCAAGAGACCCAGTACTTC
CDR3: CATSDVWGRPQETQYF

J: TRBJ2-2
size: -
D: -
V: TRBV18
DNA: TGTGCCAGCTCACCACGGTGGTCGGGACCCAACACCGGGGAGCTGTTTTTT
CDR3: CASSPRWSGPNTGELFF

J: TRBJ1-1
size: -
D: -
V: TRBV19
DNA: TGTGCCAGTAGTATGGGCTCGGGGCGGACTGAAGCTTTCTTT
CDR3: CASSMGSGRTEAFF

J: TRBJ2-7
size: -
D: -
V: TRBV28
DNA: TGTGCCAGCAGTTCCCCCCAGGGGAGCGAGCAGTACTTC
CDR3: CASSSPQGSEQYF

J: TRBJ2-1
size: -
D: -
V: TRBV7-9
DNA: TGTGCCAGCAGCTTACCGGACCCCTGGGCCTACAATGAGCAGTTCTTC
CDR3: CASSLPDPWAYNEQFF

J: TRBJ2-6
size: once
D: TRBD2
V: TRBV2
DNA: TGTGCCAGCAGTGATTTATCTTGGGAGGGAGGCTCTGGGGCCAACGTCCTGACTTTC
CDR3: CASSDLSWEGGSGANVLTF

J: TRBJ2-7
size: once
D: TRBD2
V: TRBV18
DNA: TGTGCCAGCTCACCAGCTAGCGGGAGATCGGAGCAGTACTTC
CDR3: CASSPASGRSEQYF

J: TRBJ2-1
size: few
D: TRBD2
V: TRBV3-1/TRBV3-2
DNA: TGTGCCAGCAGCTTCACTAGCGGTGACAATGAGCAGTTCTTC
CDR3: CASSFTSGDNEQFF

J: TRBJ1-2
size: -
D: TRBD1
V: TRBV7-6
DNA: TGTGCCAGCAGCCCCACAGGGGGCTATGGCTACACCTTC
CDR3: CASSPTGGYGYTF

J: TRBJ2-3
size: -
D: -
V: TRBV3-1/TRBV3-2
DNA: TGTGCCAGCAGCCCGTCCGGTCACACAGATACGCAGTATTTT
CDR3: CASSPSGHTDTQYF

J: TRBJ2-2
size: -
D: TRBD1
V: TRBV15
DNA: TGTGCCACCAGCAGAGACAGGGGGTATGGGGAGCTGTTTTTT
CDR3: CATSRDRGYGELFF

J: TRBJ2-3
size: -
D: TRBD2
V: TRBV5-4
DNA: TGTGCCAGCAGCCCAGCGGGAGCAGATACGCAGTATTTT
CDR3: CASSPAGADTQYF

J: TRBJ1-4
size: -
D: -
V: TRBV5-1
DNA: TGCGCCAGCACCTCTCTTTCAGGAGGAAGAGTAGGAGGTGAAAAACTGTTTTTT
CDR3: CASTSLSGGRVGGEKLFF

J: TRBJ1-1
size: -
D: -
V: TRBV5-1
DNA: TGCGCCAGCAGCGATCCAGGAGACACCAACACTGAAGCTTTCTTT
CDR3: CASSDPGDTNTEAFF

J: TRBJ1-1
size: -
D: TRBD1
V: TRBV27
DNA: TGTGCCAGCAGGCTAGACAGGGGCCTGAACACTGAAGCTTTCTTT
CDR3: CASRLDRGLNTEAFF

J: TRBJ1-1
size: -
D: TRBD1
V: TRBV19
DNA: TGTGCCAGTAGTATCACCGGCAGGGGGCACACTGAAGCTTTCTTT
CDR3: CASSITGRGHTEAFF

J: TRBJ1-5
size: -
D: TRBD1
V: TRBV4-1
DNA: TGCGCCAGCAGCCAAGATCCCACAGGGGATCAGCCCCAGCATTTT
CDR3: CASSQDPTGDQPQHF

J: TRBJ2-7
size: -
D: -
V: TRBV3-1/TRBV3-2
DNA: TGTGCCAGCAGCTACTCGCACGAGCAGTACTTC
CDR3: CASSYSHEQYF

J: TRBJ2-1
size: -
D: -
V: TRBV28
DNA: TGTGCCAGCAGCCTTCCCGGGGTCCAATTCCCCAATGAGCAGTTCTTC
CDR3: CASSLPGVQFPNEQFF

J: TRBJ2-6
size: -
D: -
V: TRBV21-1
DNA: TGTGCCAGCAGCAGTCGGGGGTTCCCCTGGGACGTCCTGACTTTC
CDR3: CASSSRGFPWDVLTF